This T cell receptor (beta chain) was documented in a study of blood T cell repertoires in COVID-19. Study-wide context: There were acute and convalescent COVID-19 samples, and they came from the United States, Italy and Spain. T cells, B-cell-depleted T cells, or PBMCs supplied cDNA or gDNA.

How the authors handled the data: From reference gene primer amplification, estimates of nucleated cell counts were derived. Generated by immunoSEQ multiplex PCR, the TCRdb table keeps only in-frame clones and is missing some. D and trimming were read from the DNA, whereas the V and J calls and clone size are those reported in that table. The sample yields about 250,000 clones, about 90% seen once. Germline loops: CDR1 LNHDA, CDR2 SQIVND (reference sequence). This CDR3 comprises 14 residues. V was shortened by 5 bases and J by 6 bases, with 13 bases between the two germline ends. This clone has just a few counts.

Sequences were obtained from peripheral blood. The clonotype comes from a man aged 18 to 30 with active or convalescent COVID-19. This chain connects TRBV19 to TRBJ2-2, with a tentative D call TRBD2 (6 bases). CDR3 protein: CASSEEGLAGELFF. The CDR3 DNA sequence: TGTGCCAGTAGTGAGGAGGGATTGGCCGGGGAGCTGTTTTTT.